This T cell receptor beta chain was identified in a study of CD8 T cells in ankylosing spondylitis. This clonotype has a count of ten or more. Via MiXCR, TCRdb re-called the 5' RACE reads, giving one row per CDR3 protein. Of about 140,000 distinct CDR3 sequences listed, roughly 8.4% were seen once; the top ten hold 7.3%. The length of the CDR3 is 14 residues. J gave up 2 bases and V 4 bases, and 3 bases lay outside the gene matches. In germline, CDR1 is SGHTA, CDR2 FQGNSA. The sequenced sample consisted of synovial fluid, either unsorted or a sorted T cell fraction (not recorded which). This receptor was taken from a male donor with ankylosing spondylitis. This chain uses TRBV7-2 with TRBJ2-3, with 7 bases identical to TRBD1. This CDR3 is CASSSTGYTDTQYF. CDR3 DNA: TGTGCCAGCAGCTCGACAGGGTACACAGATACGCAGTATTTT.